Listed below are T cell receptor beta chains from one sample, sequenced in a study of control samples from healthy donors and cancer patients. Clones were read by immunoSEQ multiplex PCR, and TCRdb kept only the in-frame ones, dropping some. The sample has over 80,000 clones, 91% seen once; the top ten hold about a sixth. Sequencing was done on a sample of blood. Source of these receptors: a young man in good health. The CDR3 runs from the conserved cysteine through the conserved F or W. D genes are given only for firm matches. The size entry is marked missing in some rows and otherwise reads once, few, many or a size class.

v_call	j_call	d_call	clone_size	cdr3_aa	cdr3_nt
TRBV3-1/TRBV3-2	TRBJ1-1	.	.	CASSQAYRAFF	TGTGCCAGCAGCCAAGCTTACCGAGCTTTCTTT
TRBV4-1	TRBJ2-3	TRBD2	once	CASSPLRASGSGDTQYF	TGCGCCAGCAGCCCCTTACGGGCTAGCGGGTCCGGGGATACGCAGTATTTT
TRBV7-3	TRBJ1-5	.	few	CASSLKYGLGRGQPQHF	TGTGCCAGCAGCTTAAAATATGGGCTAGGGCGGGGTCAGCCCCAGCATTTT
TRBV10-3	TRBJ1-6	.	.	CAITEGTSNNSPLHF	TGTGCCATCACCGAAGGGACAAGTAATAATTCACCCCTCCACTTT
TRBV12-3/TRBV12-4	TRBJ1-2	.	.	CASSFGQSYGYTF	TGTGCCAGCAGTTTCGGCCAGAGCTATGGCTACACCTTC
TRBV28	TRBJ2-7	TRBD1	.	CASREQGASYEQYF	TGTGCCAGCAGAGAACAGGGGGCGTCCTACGAGCAGTACTTC
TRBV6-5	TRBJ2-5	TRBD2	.	CASSYWASGRGETQYF	TGTGCCAGCAGTTACTGGGCTAGCGGGAGGGGGGAGACCCAGTACTTC
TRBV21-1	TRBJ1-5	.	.	CASSKDRKLYSNQPQHF	TGTGCCAGCAGCAAAGACAGAAAATTATATAGCAATCAGCCCCAGCATTTT
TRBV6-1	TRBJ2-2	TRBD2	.	CASSGLLAGGPDGELFF	TGTGCCAGCAGTGGCCTTCTAGCGGGAGGGCCGGACGGGGAGCTGTTTTTT
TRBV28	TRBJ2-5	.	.	CAHGGNQETQYF	TGTGCCCATGGGGGAAACCAAGAGACCCAGTACTTC
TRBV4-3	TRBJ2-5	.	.	CASSQVLAQETQYF	TGCGCCAGCAGCCAAGTCCTAGCTCAAGAGACCCAGTACTTC
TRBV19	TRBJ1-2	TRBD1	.	CASTDGQGVSYGYTF	TGTGCCAGTACCGATGGCCAGGGGGTCTCCTATGGCTACACCTTC
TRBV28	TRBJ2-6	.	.	CALPNGWTEASGANVLTF	TGTGCCCTACCAAACGGGTGGACAGAGGCATCTGGGGCCAACGTCCTGACTTTC
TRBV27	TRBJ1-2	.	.	CASSRVPYVDGYTF	TGTGCCAGCAGTAGGGTCCCTTATGTGGATGGCTACACCTTC
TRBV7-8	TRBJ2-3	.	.	CASSLEILAAASTDTQYF	TGTGCCAGCAGCTTAGAAATTTTGGCAGCGGCTAGCACAGATACGCAGTATTTT
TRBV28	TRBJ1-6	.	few	CASSFMARPRSSYNSPLHF	TGTGCCAGCAGTTTTATGGCACGGCCCAGAAGCTCCTATAATTCACCCCTCCACTTT
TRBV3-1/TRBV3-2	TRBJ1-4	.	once	CASSQVEFREKLFF	TGTGCCAGCAGCCAGGTGGAGTTTCGTGAAAAACTGTTTTTT
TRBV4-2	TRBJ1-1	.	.	CASSQEVQGFTEAFF	TGTGCCAGCAGCCAAGAGGTGCAGGGTTTCACTGAAGCTTTCTTT
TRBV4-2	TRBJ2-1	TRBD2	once	CASSQEIAGALNEQFF	TGTGCCAGCAGCCAAGAAATAGCGGGGGCCCTGAATGAGCAGTTCTTC
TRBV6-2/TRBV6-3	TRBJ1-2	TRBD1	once	CASSYNRSTGSNYGYTF	TGTGCCAGCAGTTACAACCGTTCGACAGGGAGCAACTATGGCTACACCTTC
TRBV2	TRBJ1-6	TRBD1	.	CASRRDSENSPLHF	TGTGCCAGCAGGAGGGACAGTGAAAATTCACCCCTCCACTTT
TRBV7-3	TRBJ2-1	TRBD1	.	CASSPNQGANEQFF	TGTGCCAGCAGCCCAAATCAGGGGGCGAATGAGCAGTTCTTC
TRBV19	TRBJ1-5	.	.	CASSGGPNLSNQPQHF	TGTGCCAGTAGTGGGGGACCTAACTTGAGCAATCAGCCCCAGCATTTT
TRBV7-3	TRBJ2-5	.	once	CASSLTSRDQETQYF	TGTGCCAGCAGCTTAACTTCACGGGACCAAGAGACCCAGTACTTC
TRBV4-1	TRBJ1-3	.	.	CASSQAQAASSGNTIYF	TGCGCCAGCAGCCAAGCCCAGGCAGCATCCTCTGGAAACACCATATATTTT
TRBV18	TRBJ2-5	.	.	CASSPPGQIAETQYF	TGTGCCAGCTCACCACCGGGACAAATTGCAGAGACCCAGTACTTC
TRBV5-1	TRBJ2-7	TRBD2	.	CASSLLAGAYYEQYF	TGCGCCAGCAGCTTGCTAGCGGGGGCCTACTACGAGCAGTACTTC
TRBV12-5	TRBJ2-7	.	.	CASGLVLANPRAYEQYF	TGTGCTAGTGGTTTGGTATTAGCAAACCCTAGGGCCTACGAGCAGTACTTC
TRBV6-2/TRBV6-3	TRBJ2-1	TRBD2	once	CASSYSSSGGRNEQFF	TGTGCCAGCAGTTACTCGAGTAGCGGGGGGAGGAATGAGCAGTTCTTC
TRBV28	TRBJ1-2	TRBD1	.	CASRDTGGGGYTF	TGTGCCAGCAGAGATACAGGGGGGGGTGGCTACACCTTC
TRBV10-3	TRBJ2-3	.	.	CAIRWTASTDTQYF	TGTGCCATCAGATGGACAGCATCCACAGATACGCAGTATTTT
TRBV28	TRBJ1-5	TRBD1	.	CASSRVWAGGTNQPQHF	TGTGCCAGCAGTCGAGTCTGGGCAGGGGGCACCAATCAGCCCCAGCATTTT
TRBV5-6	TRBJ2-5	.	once	CASSFQETQYF	TGTGCCAGCAGCTTCCAGGAGACCCAGTACTTC
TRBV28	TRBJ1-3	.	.	CASSLSDPNSGNTIYF	TGTGCCAGCAGTTTATCCGACCCTAACTCTGGAAACACCATATATTTT
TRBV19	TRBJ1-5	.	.	CASRPVSGIQPQHF	TGTGCCAGTAGACCTGTCTCGGGTATTCAGCCCCAGCATTTT
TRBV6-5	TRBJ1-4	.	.	CASSPRAGEKLFF	TGTGCCAGCAGTCCCCGGGCTGGGGAAAAACTGTTTTTT
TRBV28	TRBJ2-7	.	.	CASTGRSGHYEQYF	TGTGCCAGCACCGGTCGTAGCGGACACTACGAGCAGTACTTC
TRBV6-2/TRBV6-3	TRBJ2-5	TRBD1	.	CASSYSDRGRRETQYF	TGTGCCAGCAGTTACTCGGACAGGGGGCGCCGGGAGACCCAGTACTTC
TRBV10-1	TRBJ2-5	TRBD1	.	CASTPGTGEETQYF	TGCGCCAGCACTCCCGGGACAGGGGAAGAGACCCAGTACTTC
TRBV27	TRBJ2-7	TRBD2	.	CASSLSGGHSYEQYF	TGTGCCAGCAGTTTAAGCGGGGGGCACTCCTACGAGCAGTACTTC